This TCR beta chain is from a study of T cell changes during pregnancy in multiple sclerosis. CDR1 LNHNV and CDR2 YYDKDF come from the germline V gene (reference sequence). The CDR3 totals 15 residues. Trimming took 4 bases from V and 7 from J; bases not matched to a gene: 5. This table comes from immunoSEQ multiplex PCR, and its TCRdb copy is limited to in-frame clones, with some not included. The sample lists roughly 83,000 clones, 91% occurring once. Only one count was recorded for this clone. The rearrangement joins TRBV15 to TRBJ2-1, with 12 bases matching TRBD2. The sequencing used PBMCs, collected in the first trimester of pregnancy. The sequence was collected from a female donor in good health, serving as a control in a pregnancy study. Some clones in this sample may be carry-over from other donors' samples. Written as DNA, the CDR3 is TGTGCCACCAGCACGCTAGCGGGGGGGATAAATGAGCAGTTCTTC. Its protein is CATSTLAGGINEQFF.